A selection of T cell receptor beta chains follows, all from one sample in a study of CD8 T cells in ankylosing spondylitis. TCRdb re-called the 5' RACE reads with MiXCR, one entry per CDR3 protein. The sample gives some 450,000 distinct CDR3 sequences, roughly a sixth of which show up once; 0.95% to 1.1% is in the top ten. The material sequenced was blood, either unsorted or a sorted T cell fraction (not recorded which). The source is a male donor with ankylosing spondylitis. Each CDR3 is given with its conserved first and last residue. Part of the rows lack a size; the others show once, few, many or a class for expanded clones.

J: TRBJ2-2
size: few
V: TRBV9
CDR3: CASSVEQTNTGELFF

J: TRBJ2-2
size: many
V: TRBV5-6
CDR3: CASSPWKGGSTGELFF

J: TRBJ2-5
size: -
V: TRBV10-3
CDR3: CAISGGGLKTQYF

J: TRBJ1-2
size: -
V: TRBV3-1
CDR3: CASSHQGTGYGYTF

J: TRBJ1-6
size: few
V: TRBV6-5
CDR3: CASSYSSGTLVTLHF

J: TRBJ2-2
size: -
V: TRBV5-1
CDR3: CASSLWGSSGELFF

J: TRBJ2-1
size: -
V: TRBV7-8
CDR3: CASSLVSGLYNEQFF

J: TRBJ2-1
size: -
V: TRBV3-1
CDR3: CASSPERQGGYNEQFF

J: TRBJ2-2
size: many
V: TRBV7-3
CDR3: CASSLAGGRTGELFF

J: TRBJ2-3
size: many
V: TRBV29-1
CDR3: CSVRTGGRTDTQYF

J: TRBJ2-5
size: many
V: TRBV5-1
CDR3: CASSSQETQYF

J: TRBJ1-3
size: -
V: TRBV4-1
CDR3: CASSQPTDSGNTIYF

J: TRBJ1-5
size: -
V: TRBV12-3/TRBV12-4
CDR3: CASRDRGEGPQHF

J: TRBJ2-7
size: few
V: TRBV5-1
CDR3: CASSLAPAGGSYEQYF

J: TRBJ1-1
size: -
V: TRBV5-1
CDR3: CASSLLGGWDTEAFF

J: TRBJ2-3
size: few
V: TRBV10-3
CDR3: CAISESDRPTDTQYF

J: TRBJ1-2
size: few
V: TRBV5-1
CDR3: CASSPQGGSYTF

J: TRBJ2-3
size: -
V: TRBV30
CDR3: CAWSTAQFSTDTQYF

J: TRBJ2-1
size: few
V: TRBV7-9
CDR3: CASSGGTDSYNEQFF

J: TRBJ2-2
size: many
V: TRBV29-1
CDR3: CSVMGNTGELFF

J: TRBJ2-3
size: many
V: TRBV4-1
CDR3: CASSQESHTDTQYF

J: TRBJ2-7
size: -
V: TRBV12-3/TRBV12-4
CDR3: CASTLAGGRHEQYF

J: TRBJ2-2
size: few
V: TRBV7-3
CDR3: CASSPDSNTGELFF

J: TRBJ2-1
size: many
V: TRBV20-1
CDR3: CSARASSGASYNEQFF